The next 24 T cell receptor beta chains were all read from a single sample in a study of cytotoxic CD8 clonotypes in ibrutinib-treated CLL. Using immunoSEQ multiplex PCR, the repertoire was profiled, and TCRdb retains in-frame clones only, with some absent. The sample has over 120,000 clones; 75% to 85% are singletons. Sequencing was performed on PBMCs, taken after 36 months of ibrutinib treatment. The receptors were gathered from a human donor with chronic lymphocytic leukemia.

V gene TRBV6-1 combines with J gene TRBJ1-5; D is uncertain. This CDR3 has 15 residues. Germline V gives CDR1 MNHNS, CDR2 SASEGT. Trimming stripped 3 bases from V and 6 bases from J, with 15 bases between. CDR3 DNA sequence: TGTGCCAGCAGTGAGCGGACGGTCGTAACTCAGCCCCAGCATTTT. Translation: CASSERTVVTQPQHF.

The CDR3 loop is CASSPGQDSGNTIYF. The CDR3 bases are TGTGCCAGCAGTCCGGGACAGGACTCTGGAAACACCATATATTTT. This chain connects TRBV2 to TRBJ1-3, with TRBD1 matching 8 bases. The CDR3 runs 15 residues. Germline lookup yields CDR1 SNHLY and CDR2 FYNNEI. After removal of 5 bases from V and 0 bases from J, the junction contained 3 bases not matched to a gene.

The rearrangement links TRBV27 to TRBJ2-1, with a tentative D call TRBD2 (6 bases). The CDR3 length is 15 residues. In germline, CDR1 is MNHEY, CDR2 SMNVEV (reference sequence). V lost 5 bases to trimming and J lost 9 bases, with 20 bases between them. The CDR3 bases are TGTGCCAGCAGTCTCAATAGCGGAGGGGTTACTGAGCAGTTCTTC. Translation: CASSLNSGGVTEQFF.

The chain recombines TRBV27 with TRBJ2-7; TRBD2 aligns across 7 bases. Germline CDR1 reads MNHEY; CDR2 reads SMNVEV (reference sequence). With V trimmed by 10 bases and J by 2 bases, 5 bases remained unmatched. The CDR3 extends over 12 amino acids. The DNA of the CDR3 is TGTGCCACTGGACGGGGGGCCTACGAGCAGTACTTC. This encodes CATGRGAYEQYF.

J is TRBJ2-6 and V is TRBV6-1, with D perhaps TRBD1 or TRBD2 (6 bases each). V lost 8 bases to trimming and J lost 1 base, with 12 bases between them. Per germline, CDR1 MNHNS and CDR2 SASEGT. The CDR3 runs to 15 residues. CDR3 region: CASEGGVSGANVLTF. CDR3 sequence (DNA): TGTGCCAGCGAGGGGGGAGTTTCTGGGGCCAACGTCCTGACTTTC.

This clone was detected only a few times. CDR3 sequence reads: CASSRGGSYNEQFF. The CDR3 region has the DNA TGTGCCAGCAGCCGTGGGGGCTCCTACAATGAGCAGTTCTTC. The chain uses TRBV6-1 and TRBJ2-1, with D perhaps assigned TRBD1 or TRBD2 (5 bases each). Trimming took 6 bases from V and 0 from J, leaving 9 bases between them. In germline, CDR1 is MNHNS, CDR2 SASEGT. This CDR3 region has 14 residues.

The DNA for the CDR3 is TGCGCCAGCAGCTTGCAGACAGGGAGTAACTATGGCTACACCTTC. Protein sequence: CASSLQTGSNYGYTF. This chain links TRBV5-1 with TRBJ1-2; TRBD1 matches at 7 bases. CDR1 and CDR2 (germline): SGHRS, YFSETQ. This CDR3 is built from 15 residues. The V and J ends lost 1 base and 1 base, in that order; junction bases with no gene match: 4.

Written as DNA, the CDR3 is TGCGCCAGCCTTGACAGGGGGCAGAATCAGCCCCAGCATTTT. Protein: CASLDRGQNQPQHF. J is TRBJ1-5 and V is TRBV10-2; 10 bases are a match to TRBD1. Germline V gene data show CDR1 as WSHSY and CDR2 as SAAADI. The junction had 5 bases not matched to a gene; V was cut back by 8 bases and J by 4 bases. This CDR3 comprises 14 residues.

This chain links TRBV30 with TRBJ2-3, with TRBD1 identical over 7 bases. Per the germline V gene, CDR1 is GTSNPN and CDR2 is SVGIG (reference sequence). This CDR3 region has 14 residues. The trim removed 3 bases at V and 1 base at J, leaving 4 bases unmatched. The CDR3 DNA reads TGTGCCTGGAGCCCCGGGACAGGCACAGATACGCAGTATTTT. This translates into CAWSPGTGTDTQYF.

This clone came up a few times. The genes are TRBV5-1 and TRBJ2-2, with D possibly being TRBD1 (5 bases). V lost 0 bases to trimming and J lost 6 bases, with 12 bases between them. The germline V gene has CDR1 SGHRS and CDR2 YFSETQ. This CDR3 is 15 amino acids long. The CDR3, as DNA: TGCGCCAGCAGCTTGGTTCAGGGTGTGGCCGGGGAGCTGTTTTTT. It translates to CASSLVQGVAGELFF. The full variable domain, completed using reference TRBV5-1 and TRBJ2-2, is KAGVTQTPRYLIKTRGQQVTLSCSPISGHRSVSWYQQTPGQGLQFLFEYFSETQRNKGNFPGRFSGRQFSNSRSEMNVSTLELGDSALYLCASSLVQGVAGELFFGEGSRLTVL.

CDR3 in amino acids: CASSLKGGNEQFF. CDR3 nucleotide sequence: TGTGCCAGCTCACTCAAAGGTGGAAATGAGCAGTTCTTC. The chain recombines TRBV18 with TRBJ2-1; D is unresolved. The CDR3 extends over 13 amino acids. Germline lookup yields CDR1 KGHSH and CDR2 LQKENI. V lost 4 bases and J 7 bases, leaving 11 bases between the germline ends.

In this sample, this clone turned up once. This chain joins TRBV27 and TRBJ1-1, with a weak D call TRBD1 (6 bases). Germline CDR1 is MNHEY and CDR2 is SMNVEV (reference sequence). The CDR3 is made up of 15 amino acids. Trimming removed 6 bases at V and 0 bases at J, with 14 bases between. The CDR3 sequence is CASRPGQILNTEAFF. The CDR3 nucleotides read TGTGCCAGCAGGCCGGGACAAATCTTGAACACTGAAGCTTTCTTT.

The rearrangement links TRBV6-1 to TRBJ2-5, with TRBD1 identical over 7 bases. The junction had 9 bases not matched to a gene; V was cut back by 6 bases and J by 5 bases. The germline CDR1 and CDR2 sequences are MNHNS and SASEGT. This CDR3 comprises 14 residues. The CDR3, as DNA: TGTGCCAGCAGGCGGACAGGCTCGGGGGAGACCCAGTACTTC. The encoded protein is CASRRTGSGETQYF.

The genes are TRBV9 and TRBJ2-2; 11 positions match TRBD2. V dropped 5 bases and J dropped 7; count of bases not matched to a gene: 7. The germline gives CDR1 SGDLS, CDR2 YYNGEE. The CDR3 has 15 amino acids. CDR3 DNA: TGTGCCAGCAGTCCTAGCGGGAGGATGAACGGGGAGCTGTTTTTT. This sequence encodes CASSPSGRMNGELFF.

V gene TRBV2 combines with J gene TRBJ1-2, with D unresolved. The V gene's germline CDR1 is SNHLY and CDR2 FYNNEI. V was cut by 4 bases and J by 0 bases, with 0 bases left in between. There are 11 residues in the CDR3. CDR3 bases: TGTGCCAGCAGTGCTAACTATGGCTACACCTTC. This encodes CASSANYGYTF.

This sequence joins TRBV11-2 and TRBJ2-7; D gene unclear. Between the trimmed V and J ends, which lost 2 bases and 2 bases, there was a span of 10 bases. Per the germline V gene, CDR1 is SGHAT and CDR2 is FQNNGV. CDR3 length equals 14 residues. Written as DNA, the CDR3 is TGTGCCAGCAGCTTAATGAGGAATACCTACGAGCAGTACTTC. Translating it yields CASSLMRNTYEQYF.

With regard to this clone: The junction departs from germline at one end; a sequencing error may be responsible. The V gene is TRBV18, the J gene TRBJ1-2, with TRBD1 matching 8 bases. The length of the CDR3 is 13 residues. The germline V gene has CDR1 KGHSH and CDR2 LQKENI. CDR3 in amino acids: CASSPGTGSPVSF. The CDR3 nucleotides read TGTGCCAGCTCGCCCGGGACAGGATCACCAGTCTCCTTC. Based on the CDR3 plus reference TRBV18 and TRBJ1-2, the full variable domain is NAGVMQNPRHLVRRRGQEARLRCSPMKGHSHVYWYRQLPEEGLKFMVYLQKENIIDESGMPKERFSAEFPKEGPSILRIQQVVRGDSAAYFCASSPGTGSPVSFGSGTRLTVV.

This clone has only one observation. CDR3 region: CASSPDIAGGSFEQYF. The DNA for the CDR3 is TGTGCCAGCTCACCAGACATAGCGGGGGGGTCTTTCGAGCAGTACTTC. The chain links TRBV18 to TRBJ2-7; 11 bases match TRBD2. The junction had 9 bases not matched to a gene; V was cut back by 2 bases and J by 6 bases. Germline lookup yields CDR1 KGHSH and CDR2 LQKENI. This CDR3 is 16 amino acids long.

This chain connects TRBV20-1 to TRBJ1-4; D gene unclear. The CDR3 runs to 11 residues. CDR1 is DFQATT and CDR2 is SNEGSKA in the germline V gene (reference sequence). V shed 5 bases and J shed 10 bases, with 11 bases lying between them. The CDR3 spells CSALRDGKLFF. For the CDR3, the DNA is TGCAGTGCTTTACGCGACGGAAAACTGTTTTTT.

This rearrangement joins TRBV28 to TRBJ2-7; TRBD1 agrees at 8 bases. The CDR3 spans 17 residues. V gave up 4 bases and J gave up 3 bases; unmatched junction bases: 14. From germline, CDR1 is MDHEN and CDR2 SYDVKM. This chain's CDR3 is CASSSLLTGTGYYEQYF. CDR3 sequence (DNA): TGTGCCAGCAGTTCCTTACTCACCGGGACAGGATACTACGAGCAGTACTTC.

The chain couples TRBV20-1 to TRBJ1-1; D remains unclear. Germline V gives CDR1 DFQATT, CDR2 SNEGSKA (reference sequence). This CDR3 has 10 amino acids. V was clipped by 3 bases and J by 8 bases, with 7 bases between them. The CDR3 DNA follows: TGCAGTGCTAGGAGGTTGGAAGCTTTCTTT. Encoded protein: CSARRLEAFF.

This clone was found a few times. The CDR3: CASSLVGGRVYNEQFF. The CDR3 DNA sequence: TGCGCCAGCAGCTTGGTGGGCGGGAGAGTTTACAATGAGCAGTTCTTC. The rearrangement uses TRBV5-1 and TRBJ2-1, with TRBD2 identical over 7 bases. The junction had 7 bases not matched to a gene; V was cut back by 0 bases and J by 4 bases. The CDR3 is 16 amino acids. CDR1 and CDR2 (germline): SGHRS, YFSETQ.

The genes are TRBV5-1 and TRBJ2-7; the match to TRBD1 covers 8 bases. This CDR3 is 14 amino acids long. With 6 bases clipped from V and 9 bases from J, the junction kept 14 bases outside the gene matches. Germline CDR1 SGHRS, CDR2 YFSETQ. CDR3 amino acids: CASNSGQGRNGQYF. The CDR3 nucleotides read TGCGCCAGCAACTCTGGACAGGGCCGTAACGGGCAGTACTTC.

V is TRBV28 and J is TRBJ1-2; 7 bases fit TRBD1. V lost 2 bases to trimming and J lost 8 bases; unmatched junction nucleotides: 5. The CDR3 runs 13 residues. Per germline, CDR1 MDHEN and CDR2 SYDVKM. CDR3 sequence (DNA): TGTGCCAGCAGTTTAAGGGACAGTCAAGGCTACACCTTC. This translates into CASSLRDSQGYTF.